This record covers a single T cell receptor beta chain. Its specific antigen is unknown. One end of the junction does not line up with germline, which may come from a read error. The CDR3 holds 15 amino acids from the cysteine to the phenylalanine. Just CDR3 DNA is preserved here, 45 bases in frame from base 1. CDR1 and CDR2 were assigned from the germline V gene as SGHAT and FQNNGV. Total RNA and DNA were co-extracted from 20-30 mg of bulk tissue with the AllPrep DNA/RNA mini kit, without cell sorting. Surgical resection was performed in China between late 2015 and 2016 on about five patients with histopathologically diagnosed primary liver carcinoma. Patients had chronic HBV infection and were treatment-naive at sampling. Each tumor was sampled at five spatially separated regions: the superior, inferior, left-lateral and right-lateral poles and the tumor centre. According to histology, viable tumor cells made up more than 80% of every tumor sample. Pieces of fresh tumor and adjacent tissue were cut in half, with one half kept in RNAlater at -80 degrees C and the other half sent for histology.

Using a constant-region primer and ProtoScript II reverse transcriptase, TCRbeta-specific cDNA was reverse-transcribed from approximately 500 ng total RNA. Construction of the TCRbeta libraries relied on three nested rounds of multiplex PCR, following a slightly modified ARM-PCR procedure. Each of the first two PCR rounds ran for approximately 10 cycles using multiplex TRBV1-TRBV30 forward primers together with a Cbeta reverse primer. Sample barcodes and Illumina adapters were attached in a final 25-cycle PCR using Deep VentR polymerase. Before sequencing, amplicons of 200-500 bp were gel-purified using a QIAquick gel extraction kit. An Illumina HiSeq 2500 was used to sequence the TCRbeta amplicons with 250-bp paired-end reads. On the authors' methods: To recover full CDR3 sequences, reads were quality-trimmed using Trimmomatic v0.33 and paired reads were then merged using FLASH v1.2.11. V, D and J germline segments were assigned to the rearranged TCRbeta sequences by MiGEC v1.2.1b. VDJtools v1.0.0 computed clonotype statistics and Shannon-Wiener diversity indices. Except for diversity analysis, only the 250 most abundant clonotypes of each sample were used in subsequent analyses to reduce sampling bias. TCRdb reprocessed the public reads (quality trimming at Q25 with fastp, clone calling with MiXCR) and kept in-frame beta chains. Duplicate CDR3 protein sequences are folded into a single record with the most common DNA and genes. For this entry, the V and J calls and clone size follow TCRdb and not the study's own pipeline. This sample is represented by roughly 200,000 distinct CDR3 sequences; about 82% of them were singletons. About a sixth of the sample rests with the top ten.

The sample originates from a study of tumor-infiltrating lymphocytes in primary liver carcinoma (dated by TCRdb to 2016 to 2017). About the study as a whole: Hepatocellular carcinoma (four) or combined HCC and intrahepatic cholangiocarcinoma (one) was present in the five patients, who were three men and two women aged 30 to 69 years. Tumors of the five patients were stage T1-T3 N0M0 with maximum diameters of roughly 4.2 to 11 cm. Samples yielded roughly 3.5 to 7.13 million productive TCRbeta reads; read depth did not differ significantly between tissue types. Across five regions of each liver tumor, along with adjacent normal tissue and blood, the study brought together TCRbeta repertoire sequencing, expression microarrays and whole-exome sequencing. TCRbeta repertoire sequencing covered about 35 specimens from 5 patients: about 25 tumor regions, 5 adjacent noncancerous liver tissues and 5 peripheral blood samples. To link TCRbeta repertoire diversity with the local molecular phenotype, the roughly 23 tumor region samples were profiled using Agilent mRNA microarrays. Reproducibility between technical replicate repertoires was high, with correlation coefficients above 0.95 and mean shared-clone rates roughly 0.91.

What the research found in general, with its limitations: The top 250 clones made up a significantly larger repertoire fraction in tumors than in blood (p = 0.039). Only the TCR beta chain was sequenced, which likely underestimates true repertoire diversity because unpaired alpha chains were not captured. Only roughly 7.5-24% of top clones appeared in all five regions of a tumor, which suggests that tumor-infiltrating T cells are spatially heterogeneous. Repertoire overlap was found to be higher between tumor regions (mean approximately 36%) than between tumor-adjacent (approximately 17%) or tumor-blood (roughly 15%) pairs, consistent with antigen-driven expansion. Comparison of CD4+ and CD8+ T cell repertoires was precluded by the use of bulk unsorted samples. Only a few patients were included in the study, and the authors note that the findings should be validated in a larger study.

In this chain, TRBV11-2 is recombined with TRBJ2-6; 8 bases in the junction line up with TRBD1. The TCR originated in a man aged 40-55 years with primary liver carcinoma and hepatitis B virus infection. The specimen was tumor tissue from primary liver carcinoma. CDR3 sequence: CASSLDRARANILTF. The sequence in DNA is TGTGCCAGCAGCTTGGACAGGGCTAGGGCCAACATCCTGACCTTC.